This T cell receptor beta chain was sequenced for a study of early T cells in non-severe SARS-CoV-2 infection. Whole-study context: From unsorted whole blood, bulk RNA was sequenced, and the chains remained unpaired. Findings of the study overall: Matching against VDJdb likely underestimated virus-specific expansions, favoring anti-spike CD8.

The V gene end was trimmed by 1 base and the J gene end by 7 bases; junction bases not matched to a gene: 9. CDR1 and CDR2 (germline): LGHDT, YNNKEL (reference sequence). This CDR3 has 15 residues. A word on this clonotype: Antigen unknown.

Tagging with unique molecular identifiers was applied to individual cDNA molecules. From the 5' RACE reads, TCRdb called clonotypes with MiXCR, one entry per CDR3 protein. This table has approximately 43,000 distinct CDR3 sequences, 7% to 7.5% appearing once. This clonotype was sampled from an adult who was a healthcare worker with PCR-confirmed SARS-CoV-2 infection or an uninfected control (not recorded which). The chain joins TRBV3-1 to TRBJ1-1; 7 bases match TRBD1. The sample comprised whole blood. The CDR3 protein is CASSQGRGRNGEAFF. CDR3 DNA sequence: TGTGCCAGCAGCCAAGGCAGGGGGAGGAACGGTGAAGCTTTCTTT.